The present entry profiles one TCR beta chain with its context. This sample is part of a study of T cell changes during pregnancy in multiple sclerosis. V dropped 10 bases and J dropped 2; count of bases not matched to a gene: 7. The germline V gene has CDR1 ENHRY and CDR2 SYGVKD. The length of the CDR3 is 14 residues. Repertoires were generated with immunoSEQ multiplex PCR, while TCRdb's copy carries only in-frame clones and drops some. The sample holds 45,000 to 60,000 clones, 93% seen once. Source: peripheral blood, taken in the second trimester of pregnancy. The V call is TRBV10-3, the J call TRBJ2-3, with TRBD2 matching over 9 bases. The receptor was isolated from a female donor with multiple sclerosis, enrolled in a pregnancy study. The CDR3 DNA reads TGTGCCACCGCTCTAGCGGGGAACACAGATACGCAGTATTTT. Translating it yields CATALAGNTDTQYF.